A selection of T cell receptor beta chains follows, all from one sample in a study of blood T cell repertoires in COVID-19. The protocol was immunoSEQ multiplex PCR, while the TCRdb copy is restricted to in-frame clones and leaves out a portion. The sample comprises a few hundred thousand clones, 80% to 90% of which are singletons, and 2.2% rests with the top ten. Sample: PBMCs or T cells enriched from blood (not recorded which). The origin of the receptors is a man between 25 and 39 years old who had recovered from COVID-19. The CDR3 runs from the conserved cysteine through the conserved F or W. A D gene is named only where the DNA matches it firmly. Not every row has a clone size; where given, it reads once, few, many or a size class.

CDR3aa: CASSQGRGLYTQYF
CDR3nt: TGTGCCAGCAGCCAAGGAAGGGGGCTATATACGCAGTATTTT
j_gene: TRBJ2-3
v_gene: TRBV14
d_gene: TRBD1
abundance: NA

CDR3aa: CASSVGPRQVNTEAFF
CDR3nt: TGTGCCAGCAGCGTAGGTCCCCGACAGGTGAACACTGAAGCTTTCTTT
j_gene: TRBJ1-1
v_gene: TRBV9
d_gene: NA
abundance: NA

CDR3aa: CASTLGGRETQYF
CDR3nt: TGTGCCAGCACCCTGGGGGGGAGAGAGACCCAGTACTTC
j_gene: TRBJ2-5
v_gene: TRBV25-1
d_gene: TRBD2
abundance: NA

CDR3aa: CASSFFRGETQYF
CDR3nt: TGTGCCAGCAGCTTTTTCCGGGGAGAGACCCAGTACTTC
j_gene: TRBJ2-5
v_gene: TRBV12-1
d_gene: NA
abundance: once

CDR3aa: CASSRTGTNEKLFF
CDR3nt: TGCGCCAGCAGCAGAACCGGGACTAATGAAAAACTGTTTTTT
j_gene: TRBJ1-4
v_gene: TRBV4-1
d_gene: NA
abundance: once

CDR3aa: CAWAHAGGNTIYF
CDR3nt: TGTGCCTGGGCCCACGCGGGAGGAAACACCATATATTTT
j_gene: TRBJ1-3
v_gene: TRBV30
d_gene: NA
abundance: NA

CDR3aa: CASSRGGRETQYF
CDR3nt: TGTGCCAGCAGCCGCGGGGGCCGAGAGACCCAGTACTTC
j_gene: TRBJ2-5
v_gene: TRBV9
d_gene: NA
abundance: NA

CDR3aa: CASSHTGGGRSQPQHF
CDR3nt: TGTGCCAGTAGTCACACAGGGGGCGGAAGGAGTCAGCCCCAGCATTTT
j_gene: TRBJ1-5
v_gene: TRBV19
d_gene: TRBD1
abundance: NA

CDR3aa: CASSLRTSGGFYEQYF
CDR3nt: TGCGCCAGCAGCCTAAGGACTAGCGGGGGGTTCTACGAGCAGTACTTC
j_gene: TRBJ2-7
v_gene: TRBV5-1
d_gene: TRBD2
abundance: NA

CDR3aa: CASSLGSGGSSYNEQFF
CDR3nt: TGCGCCAGCAGCTTGGGGAGCGGGGGGAGCTCCTACAATGAGCAGTTCTTC
j_gene: TRBJ2-1
v_gene: TRBV5-1
d_gene: TRBD2
abundance: NA

CDR3aa: CASSFRTGGTEAFF
CDR3nt: TGCGCCAGCAGCTTCCGGACGGGGGGCACTGAAGCTTTCTTT
j_gene: TRBJ1-1
v_gene: TRBV5-1
d_gene: NA
abundance: NA

CDR3aa: CASSLVWGEETQYF
CDR3nt: TGTGCCAGCAGCTTGGTCTGGGGGGAAGAGACCCAGTACTTC
j_gene: TRBJ2-5
v_gene: TRBV5-4
d_gene: NA
abundance: NA

CDR3aa: CASTMANQPQHF
CDR3nt: TGTGCCAGCACCATGGCCAATCAGCCCCAGCATTTT
j_gene: TRBJ1-5
v_gene: TRBV2
d_gene: NA
abundance: once

CDR3aa: CASSYDPGEKNIQYF
CDR3nt: TGTGCCAGCAGTTACGATCCAGGGGAGAAAAACATTCAGTACTTC
j_gene: TRBJ2-4
v_gene: TRBV7-9
d_gene: NA
abundance: NA

CDR3aa: CASTPGGQGGHYGYTF
CDR3nt: TGTGCCAGCACCCCCGGTGGGCAGGGGGGTCACTATGGCTACACCTTC
j_gene: TRBJ1-2
v_gene: TRBV27
d_gene: TRBD1
abundance: NA

CDR3aa: CASSFTGSSYEQYF
CDR3nt: TGTGCCAGCAGCTTTACAGGGAGCTCCTACGAGCAGTACTTC
j_gene: TRBJ2-7
v_gene: TRBV5-8
d_gene: NA
abundance: NA

CDR3aa: CAWSVKAGREPQHF
CDR3nt: TGTGCCTGGAGTGTAAAGGCAGGTCGTGAGCCCCAGCATTTT
j_gene: TRBJ1-5
v_gene: TRBV30
d_gene: NA
abundance: NA

CDR3aa: CASSVGATAVETQYF
CDR3nt: TGTGCCAGCAGCGTAGGAGCGACCGCGGTCGAGACCCAGTACTTC
j_gene: TRBJ2-5
v_gene: TRBV9
d_gene: NA
abundance: NA

CDR3aa: CASTRGGWNYGYTF
CDR3nt: TGTGCCAGCACCCGGGGGGGGTGGAACTATGGCTACACCTTC
j_gene: TRBJ1-2
v_gene: TRBV28
d_gene: NA
abundance: NA

CDR3aa: CASSSTQGFGYTF
CDR3nt: TGTGCCAGCAGTTCAACCCAGGGTTTTGGCTACACCTTC
j_gene: TRBJ1-2
v_gene: TRBV7-9
d_gene: NA
abundance: NA

CDR3aa: CASSNGDEQYF
CDR3nt: TGTGCCAGCAGTAACGGGGACGAGCAGTACTTC
j_gene: TRBJ2-7
v_gene: TRBV6-2/TRBV6-3
d_gene: NA
abundance: NA

CDR3aa: CASSSDRGLYGYTF
CDR3nt: TGTGCCAGCTCATCGGACAGGGGGCTCTATGGCTACACCTTC
j_gene: TRBJ1-2
v_gene: TRBV18
d_gene: TRBD1
abundance: NA

CDR3aa: CASSPQGALYEQFF
CDR3nt: TGTGCCAGCAGCCCACAGGGGGCTCTTTATGAGCAGTTCTTC
j_gene: TRBJ2-1
v_gene: TRBV5-6
d_gene: TRBD1
abundance: NA

CDR3aa: CASSFRQNSPLHF
CDR3nt: TGTGCCAGCAGCTTCCGACAAAATTCACCCCTCCACTTT
j_gene: TRBJ1-6
v_gene: TRBV7-2
d_gene: NA
abundance: NA

CDR3aa: CASSPERPTGELFF
CDR3nt: TGTGCCAGTAGTCCGGAGAGGCCTACCGGGGAGCTGTTTTTT
j_gene: TRBJ2-2
v_gene: TRBV19
d_gene: NA
abundance: NA

CDR3aa: CAISTSGYNEQFF
CDR3nt: TGTGCCATCTCCACTAGCGGCTACAATGAGCAGTTCTTC
j_gene: TRBJ2-1
v_gene: TRBV10-3
d_gene: TRBD2
abundance: NA

CDR3aa: CASSIRQVVQPQHF
CDR3nt: TGTGCCAGTAGTATCAGACAGGTAGTTCAGCCCCAGCATTTT
j_gene: TRBJ1-5
v_gene: TRBV19
d_gene: NA
abundance: NA

CDR3aa: CASSTGTGLPGELFF
CDR3nt: TGTGCCAGTAGTACCGGGACAGGGTTGCCCGGGGAGCTGTTTTTT
j_gene: TRBJ2-2
v_gene: TRBV19
d_gene: TRBD1
abundance: once

CDR3aa: CASSHTRFPGGTGGSGELFF
CDR3nt: TGTGCCAGCAGCCACACACGTTTTCCGGGTGGTACAGGGGGCTCCGGGGAGCTGTTTTTT
j_gene: TRBJ2-2
v_gene: TRBV7-6
d_gene: TRBD1
abundance: NA

CDR3aa: CASSFGGQLMYGYTF
CDR3nt: TGTGCCAGCAGCTTTGGTGGACAGCTTATGTATGGCTACACCTTC
j_gene: TRBJ1-2
v_gene: TRBV5-4
d_gene: NA
abundance: NA

CDR3aa: CSVEFQVNEQFF
CDR3nt: TGCAGCGTTGAGTTTCAGGTCAATGAGCAGTTCTTC
j_gene: TRBJ2-1
v_gene: TRBV29-1
d_gene: NA
abundance: NA

CDR3aa: CASSTQRDF
CDR3nt: TGTGCCAGCAGCACACAGAGGGACTTC
j_gene: TRBJ2-7
v_gene: TRBV7-6
d_gene: NA
abundance: NA

CDR3aa: CASSEATIWAGINYGYTF
CDR3nt: TGTGCCAGCAGTGAAGCGACAATATGGGCAGGGATTAACTATGGCTACACCTTC
j_gene: TRBJ1-2
v_gene: TRBV6-1
d_gene: NA
abundance: NA

CDR3aa: CASSQDIQGSRHGYTF
CDR3nt: TGTGCCAGCAGCCAAGATATTCAGGGTTCCCGCCATGGCTACACCTTC
j_gene: TRBJ1-2
v_gene: TRBV14
d_gene: NA
abundance: NA

CDR3aa: CATSRDRGGNTEAFF
CDR3nt: TGTGCCACCAGCAGAGACCGCGGGGGAAACACTGAAGCTTTCTTT
j_gene: TRBJ1-1
v_gene: TRBV15
d_gene: NA
abundance: NA

CDR3aa: CASSLRYRASNTGELFF
CDR3nt: TGTGCCAGCAGTTTACGTTACAGGGCCTCGAACACCGGGGAGCTGTTTTTT
j_gene: TRBJ2-2
v_gene: TRBV27
d_gene: NA
abundance: once

CDR3aa: CASSQAGRVRGYTF
CDR3nt: TGCGCCAGCAGCCAAGCAGGGAGGGTTCGTGGCTACACCTTC
j_gene: TRBJ1-2
v_gene: TRBV4-1
d_gene: NA
abundance: NA

CDR3aa: CASSFGAGATGSPLHF
CDR3nt: TGTGCCAGCAGCTTTGGGGCAGGGGCGACCGGTTCACCCCTCCACTTT
j_gene: TRBJ1-6
v_gene: TRBV7-9
d_gene: NA
abundance: NA

CDR3aa: CASSLAGGLAGARYEQYF
CDR3nt: TGTGCCAGCAGCTTGGCCGGGGGACTAGCGGGGGCCCGATACGAGCAGTACTTC
j_gene: TRBJ2-7
v_gene: TRBV5-6
d_gene: TRBD2
abundance: NA

CDR3aa: CASSTSGEYNEQFF
CDR3nt: TGTGCCAGCTCAACTAGCGGGGAGTACAATGAGCAGTTCTTC
j_gene: TRBJ2-1
v_gene: TRBV6-5
d_gene: TRBD2
abundance: NA

CDR3aa: CAISEWVSGGSEQYF
CDR3nt: TGTGCCATCAGTGAGTGGGTTAGCGGGGGTTCCGAGCAGTACTTC
j_gene: TRBJ2-7
v_gene: TRBV10-3
d_gene: TRBD2
abundance: NA

CDR3aa: CASNQGSYGYTF
CDR3nt: TGTGCCAGCAATCAGGGAAGCTATGGCTACACCTTC
j_gene: TRBJ1-2
v_gene: TRBV2
d_gene: NA
abundance: NA

CDR3aa: CASSPRRSISGNTIYF
CDR3nt: TGTGCCAGCAGCCCGCGACGGAGCATCTCTGGAAACACCATATATTTT
j_gene: TRBJ1-3
v_gene: TRBV11-3
d_gene: NA
abundance: once

CDR3aa: CASAEGTEYGYTF
CDR3nt: TGTGCCAGCGCGGAAGGGACAGAGTATGGCTACACCTTC
j_gene: TRBJ1-2
v_gene: TRBV5-6
d_gene: TRBD1
abundance: NA

CDR3aa: CARSPSQPQHF
CDR3nt: TGTGCCAGAAGCCCCTCTCAGCCCCAGCATTTT
j_gene: TRBJ1-5
v_gene: TRBV7-5
d_gene: NA
abundance: NA

CDR3aa: CASSLRGGTSTGELFF
CDR3nt: TGTGCCAGCAGCTTAAGGGGGGGCACGAGCACCGGGGAGCTGTTTTTT
j_gene: TRBJ2-2
v_gene: TRBV11-2
d_gene: NA
abundance: NA

CDR3aa: CASSQRTGIYGYTF
CDR3nt: TGCGCCAGCAGTCAACGTACAGGGATTTATGGCTACACCTTC
j_gene: TRBJ1-2
v_gene: TRBV23-1
d_gene: NA
abundance: NA

CDR3aa: CASSSSRDNGYTF
CDR3nt: TGCGCCAGCAGTTCGTCCAGGGATAATGGCTACACCTTC
j_gene: TRBJ1-2
v_gene: TRBV4-1
d_gene: NA
abundance: NA

CDR3aa: CASSLAIGVGGETQYF
CDR3nt: TGTGCCAGCAGCCTAGCCATCGGGGTGGGTGGGGAGACCCAGTACTTC
j_gene: TRBJ2-5
v_gene: TRBV2
d_gene: NA
abundance: NA

CDR3aa: CASSEGASRQLTDTQYF
CDR3nt: TGTGCCAGCAGCGAGGGAGCTTCCCGACAACTCACAGATACGCAGTATTTT
j_gene: TRBJ2-3
v_gene: TRBV9
d_gene: NA
abundance: NA

CDR3aa: CASWDSQKNIQYF
CDR3nt: TGTGCCAGCTGGGACAGCCAGAAAAACATTCAGTACTTC
j_gene: TRBJ2-4
v_gene: TRBV21-1
d_gene: NA
abundance: once

CDR3aa: CALSSGGSDSGGYTF
CDR3nt: TGTGCCTTATCCTCTGGAGGGTCGGATTCGGGTGGCTACACCTTC
j_gene: TRBJ1-2
v_gene: TRBV10-3
d_gene: NA
abundance: NA

CDR3aa: CAISESDKQGEWGNQPQHF
CDR3nt: TGTGCCATCAGTGAGTCGGACAAACAGGGGGAATGGGGCAATCAGCCCCAGCATTTT
j_gene: TRBJ1-5
v_gene: TRBV10-3
d_gene: TRBD1
abundance: few

CDR3aa: CASSGLDRVYSNQPQHF
CDR3nt: TGTGCCAGCAGTGGGTTAGACAGGGTGTATAGCAATCAGCCCCAGCATTTT
j_gene: TRBJ1-5
v_gene: TRBV6-1
d_gene: TRBD1
abundance: NA

CDR3aa: CASSLGQGLYEQYF
CDR3nt: TGTGCCAGCAGCCTTGGACAGGGACTCTACGAGCAGTACTTC
j_gene: TRBJ2-7
v_gene: TRBV7-8
d_gene: TRBD1
abundance: NA

CDR3aa: CASSLDPGQVYEQYF
CDR3nt: TGTGCCAGCAGCTTAGACCCTGGACAAGTCTACGAGCAGTACTTC
j_gene: TRBJ2-7
v_gene: TRBV11-2
d_gene: NA
abundance: NA

CDR3aa: CASSLGDLAYGYTF
CDR3nt: TGCGCCAGCAGCTTAGGGGACTTGGCCTATGGCTACACCTTC
j_gene: TRBJ1-2
v_gene: TRBV5-1
d_gene: NA
abundance: NA

CDR3aa: CASSTGLGTEAFF
CDR3nt: TGTGCCAGCAGTACAGGGTTAGGTACTGAAGCTTTCTTT
j_gene: TRBJ1-1
v_gene: TRBV9
d_gene: NA
abundance: NA

CDR3aa: CASSQEWGLGTGELFF
CDR3nt: TGCGCCAGCAGCCAAGAATGGGGGCTCGGAACCGGGGAGCTGTTTTTT
j_gene: TRBJ2-2
v_gene: TRBV4-1
d_gene: NA
abundance: NA